This TCR beta chain emerged from a study of T cells in Graves' hyperthyroidism and ophthalmopathy. Broader study findings: Most thyroid clonotypes with frequency above 0.001 were detected in blood.

V was clipped by 6 bases and J by 0 bases; unmatched bases: 20. The CDR3 loop spans 21 amino acids. From RNA transcripts, TCR beta CDR3 regions were amplified. RT-PCR in the first round (using the HTBI primer set) targeted the TCR CDR3. One entry per CDR3 protein, called by TCRdb with MiXCR from the multiplex PCR reads. The table lists about 480,000 distinct CDR3 sequences, about 15% of them singletons, with 15% to 20% in the top ten. Of note for this clonotype: Its target is not known.

The patients, who ranged from 18 to 65 in age, presented with newly diagnosed hyperthyroidism lasting under 2 months. Criteria for exclusion of patients were uncontrolled infection, other autoimmune disease, pregnancy or lactation. The PBMCs were sourced from fresh peripheral blood (around 10 ml). This clonotype was sampled from a woman under 30 with Graves' hyperthyroidism. The chain couples TRBV12-3 or TRBV12-4 to TRBJ2-7; 13 bases agree with TRBD2. What was sequenced was blood. In nucleotides, the CDR3 is TGTGCCAGCAGGATCTCCTCTACCGGGGGACTAGCGGGACGAGCCTCCTACGAGCAGTACGTC. Amino acid sequence: CASRISSTGGLAGRASYEQYV.